What follows are 13 T cell receptor beta chains derived from one specimen sequenced in a study of graft-versus-host responses after intestinal transplantation. Clones were sequenced by immunoSEQ multiplex PCR, and TCRdb holds only the in-frame ones, with some missing. The table shows 8,000 to 9,500 clones, with approximately 33% occurring only once. Sequencing used alloreactive CD4+ T cells from a mixed lymphocyte reaction culture, obtained before intestinal transplant. The sample's subset: CFSE-low proliferating T cells sorted from roughly six-day pre-transplant mixed lymphocyte reaction (GvH or HvG direction). The origin of the receptors is a human patient who received an intestinal transplant.

This clone was detected only a few times. V usage is TRBV6-5 and J usage is TRBJ2-7, with a weak D call TRBD1 (5 bases). The length of the CDR3 is 14 residues. V was clipped by 6 bases and J by 2 bases, with 14 bases between them. The germline CDR1 and CDR2 sequences are MNHEY and SVGAGI. CDR3 protein: CASRRLRQPYEQYF. In DNA form, the CDR3 reads TGTGCCAGCAGGAGATTAAGACAGCCCTACGAGCAGTACTTC.

V usage is TRBV4-1 and J usage is TRBJ2-3; TRBD2 aligns across 7 bases. Germline V CDR1 and CDR2: MGHRA, YSYEKL. With V trimmed by 2 bases and J by 1 base, 9 bases remained unmatched. The CDR3 totals 17 residues. CDR3 loop: CASSQRSSGGGTDTQYF. In nucleotides, the CDR3 is TGCGCCAGCAGCCAACGGTCTAGCGGAGGGGGCACAGATACGCAGTATTTT.

This chain joins TRBV18 and TRBJ2-5, with a weak D call TRBD1 (6 bases). The V gene's germline CDR1 is KGHSH and CDR2 LQKENI. The CDR3 has 12 amino acids. Trimming cost V 5 bases and J 5 bases, with 9 bases left between them. The CDR3 coding sequence is TGTGCCAGCTCAACAGGGTGGGAGACCCAGTACTTC. It encodes CASSTGWETQYF.

The chain has TRBV5-1 and TRBJ2-5; D remains ambiguous. Germline CDR1 and CDR2: SGHRS and YFSETQ. CDR3 length equals 14 residues. Deletions cut 0 bases from V and 5 bases from J, with 11 bases between. CDR3 nucleotides: TGCGCCAGCAGCTTGGGAGGAACTGAGGAGACCCAGTACTTC. This translates into CASSLGGTEETQYF.

By frequency in the sample, this clone is medium-sized. The V call is TRBV19, the J call TRBJ1-5; possible D gene TRBD1, 6 bases. V lost 8 bases and J 4 bases, leaving 15 bases between the germline ends. Germline values: CDR1 LNHDA, CDR2 SQIVND (reference sequence). The CDR3 sequence is 14 residues long. The DNA for the CDR3 is TGTGCCAGTCAAAGAGGGCAGGGGAATCAGCCCCAGCATTTT. This encodes CASQRGQGNQPQHF.

This clone was seen a handful of times. The chain employs TRBV29-1 and TRBJ1-2; TRBD1 matches at 9 bases. Trimming took 6 bases from V and 8 from J; bases not matched to a gene: 4. This CDR3 has 11 amino acids. Germline values: CDR1 SQVTM, CDR2 ANQGSEA. CDR3 in DNA: TGCAGCGTACAGGGGGCGCAAGGCTACACCTTC. Encoded protein: CSVQGAQGYTF. Full variable domain (outside the CDR3, taken from reference TRBV29-1 and TRBJ1-2): SAVISQKPSRDICQRGTSLTIQCQVDSQVTMMFWYRQQPGQSLTLIATANQGSEATYESGFVIDKFPISRPNLTFSTLTVSNMSPEDSSIYLCSVQGAQGYTFGSGTRLTVV.

The V gene is TRBV7-6, the J gene TRBJ2-3; 10 nucleotides match TRBD1. Trimming cost V 5 bases and J 2 bases; bases outside gene matches: 7. Germline values: CDR1 SGHVS, CDR2 FNYEAQ. CDR3 length equals 16 residues. The CDR3 nucleotides read TGTGCCAGCAGCAGACAGGGGGCGGTGGTCACAGATACGCAGTATTTT. Its translation is CASSRQGAVVTDTQYF. Together with reference TRBV7-6 and TRBJ2-3, the CDR3 gives the full variable domain: GAGVSQSPRYKVTKRGQDVALRCDPISGHVSLYWYRQALGQGPEFLTYFNYEAQQDKSGLPNDRFSAERPEGSISTLTIQRTEQRDSAMYRCASSRQGAVVTDTQYFGPGTRLTVL.

V and J are TRBV5-4 and TRBJ2-3; 12 nucleotides match TRBD2. Germline V lookup: CDR1 SGHNT, CDR2 YYREEE (reference sequence). The CDR3 spans 16 residues. Trimming at V came to 3 bases and at J to 1 base, leaving 3 bases not matched to a gene. The CDR3 DNA sequence: TGTGCCAGCAGCTCTCGACTAGCGGGAGGCACAGATACGCAGTATTTT. Encoded protein: CASSSRLAGGTDTQYF.

This chain uses TRBV7-3 with TRBJ2-1; 7 bases match TRBD2. V lost 6 bases and J lost 4; bases outside the gene matches: 6. This CDR3 spans 14 amino acids. The V gene's germline CDR1 is SGHTA and CDR2 FQGTGA. The CDR3 nucleotides read TGTGCCAGCAGTTTGACTAGCCCGTACAATGAGCAGTTCTTC. Translating gives CASSLTSPYNEQFF.

The CDR3 sequence is CASRPTGTGSDTQYF. CDR3 in DNA: TGCGCCAGCAGACCCACCGGGACAGGGTCAGATACGCAGTATTTT. The rearrangement uses TRBV5-1 and TRBJ2-3; 9 bases map to TRBD1. The CDR3 sequence is 15 residues long. Germline values: CDR1 SGHRS, CDR2 YFSETQ. With V trimmed by 5 bases and J by 4 bases, 8 bases remained unmatched. Combining the CDR3 with reference TRBV5-1 and TRBJ2-3 gives the whole variable domain KAGVTQTPRYLIKTRGQQVTLSCSPISGHRSVSWYQQTPGQGLQFLFEYFSETQRNKGNFPGRFSGRQFSNSRSEMNVSTLELGDSALYLCASRPTGTGSDTQYFGPGTRLTVL.

This clone was counted between two and nine times. This chain links TRBV18 with TRBJ1-1; no definite D call. The germline CDR1 and CDR2 sequences are KGHSH and LQKENI. The V end lost 4 bases, the J end lost 0 bases, and 9 bases lay between the germline ends. CDR3 length equals 14 residues. Here the CDR3 reads CASSLLGVNTEAFF. CDR3 bases: TGTGCCAGCTCACTTCTGGGAGTGAACACTGAAGCTTTCTTT.

This clone was seen more than once but under ten times. CDR3 nucleotide sequence: TGTGCCAGCAGTTCCTTCGGACAGGGGCGAAAGACCCAGTACTTC. Protein: CASSSFGQGRKTQYF. The chain employs TRBV5-8 and TRBJ2-5; 9 bases match TRBD1. J lost 6 bases, V lost 5 bases, and 11 bases had no gene match. Germline lookup yields CDR1 SGHTS and CDR2 YDEGEE. The CDR3 extends over 15 amino acids. Drawing the rest from reference TRBV5-8 and TRBJ2-5, the complete variable domain is EAGVTQSPTHLIKTRGQQATLRCSPISGHTSVYWYQQALGLGLQFLLWYDEGEERNRGNFPPRFSGRQFPNYSSELNVNALELEDSALYLCASSSFGQGRKTQYFGPGTRLLVL.

This clone has only a few counts. The genes are TRBV19 and TRBJ2-7, with 14 bases identical to TRBD2. In germline, CDR1 is LNHDA, CDR2 SQIVND (reference sequence). The trim removed 3 bases at V and 9 bases at J, leaving 1 base unmatched. The CDR3 spans 13 residues. The CDR3 DNA sequence: TGTGCCAGTAGTATCGGACTAGCGGGAGGGCAGTACTTC. It is translated as CASSIGLAGGQYF. Full variable domain (outside the CDR3, taken from reference TRBV19 and TRBJ2-7): DGGITQSPKYLFRKEGQNVTLSCEQNLNHDAMYWYRQDPGQGLRLIYYSQIVNDFQKGDIAEGYSVSREKKESFPLTVTSAQKNPTAFYLCASSIGLAGGQYFGPGTRLTVT.